This T cell receptor (beta chain) was captured in a study of CD8+CD57+ T cells in acquired aplastic anemia (dated by TCRdb to the late 2010s). Broadly, across the study: DNA extracted from sorted CD4+ and CD8+ cells had a mean of approximately 3.3 ug, with a range of about 0.19 to 30 ug. An average of approximately 10 million reads for CD4+ cells and approximately 11 million reads for CD8+ cells was obtained from healthy donor samples. The study at large found these results: Nearly 30 CD8+ CDR3 sequences were found in both patients and controls but appeared to be highly expressed in patients and within the immunodominant clones of the patients. No significant difference in CD8+ Simpson's diversity was found between patients and healthy controls (P=0.060).

V is pared back by 8 bases and J by 2 bases, with 14 bases lying between the germline termini. The germline V gene sets CDR1 to SGHTA and CDR2 to FQGNSA. The CDR3 starts with the cysteine, ends with the phenylalanine, and has 14 residues. The CDR3 DNA has 42 bases and is translated from base 1. The study deep-sequenced TCR repertoires of sorted CD4+ and CD8+ blood T cells from severe aplastic anemia patients and healthy subjects. Ficoll-Paque density gradient centrifugation was used to isolate peripheral blood mononuclear cells. Before DNA extraction, CD4+ and CD8+ T cells were sorted with FACS or magnetic beads. Profiling of TCR beta VDJ combinations and CDR3 sequences used genomic DNA as the template. An Illumina HiSeq 2000 was used for TCR repertoire sequencing. In the authors' own workflow: Repertoires were assessed using TRBV/TRBJ rearrangement plots, CDR3 size and DJ length profiles, and Simpson's diversity index. The most abundant DNA sequence in the deep sequencing data was defined as the immunodominant clone. CDR3 amino acid sequences were checked for sharing between subjects and were compared against published repertoires and the VDJdb database. TCRdb trimmed the raw reads at Q25, called clones with MiXCR and kept productive beta chains. Each record represents a unique CDR3 protein, reported with the most common genes and DNA among its rows. These V and J calls rely on TCRdb rather than the paper's analysis. The sample includes about 130,000 distinct CDR3 sequences, with 48% observed a single time. The top ten constitute around 2.3% of the sample.

In its sample, this clonotype was seen many times. Its antigen remains undetermined. No much larger clone is present one base from it, and per-base qualities are unavailable. The specimen was sorted CD4+, CD8+, or CD8+CD57+ T cells (not recorded which) from PBMCs. This sequence originates from a human donor in good health, serving as a control. The chain is made from TRBV7-2 and TRBJ2-3, with the D gene call left open. The CDR3 region has the sequence CASGWSNPTDTQYF. The DNA sequence reads TGTGCCAGCGGTTGGTCAAACCCCACAGATACGCAGTATTTT.